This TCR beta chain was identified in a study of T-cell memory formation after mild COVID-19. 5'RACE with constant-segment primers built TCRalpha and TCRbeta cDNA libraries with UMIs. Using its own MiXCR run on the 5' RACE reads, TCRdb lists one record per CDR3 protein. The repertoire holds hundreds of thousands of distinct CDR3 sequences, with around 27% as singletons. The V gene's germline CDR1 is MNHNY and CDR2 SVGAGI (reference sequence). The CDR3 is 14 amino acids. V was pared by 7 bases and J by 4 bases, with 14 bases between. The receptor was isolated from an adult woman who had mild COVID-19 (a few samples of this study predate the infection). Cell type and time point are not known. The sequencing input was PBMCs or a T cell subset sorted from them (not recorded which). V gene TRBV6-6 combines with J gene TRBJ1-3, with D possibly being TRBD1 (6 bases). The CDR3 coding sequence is TGTGCCAGCAACGTCGGGGGGCAGGGAAACACCATATATTTT. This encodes CASNVGGQGNTIYF.